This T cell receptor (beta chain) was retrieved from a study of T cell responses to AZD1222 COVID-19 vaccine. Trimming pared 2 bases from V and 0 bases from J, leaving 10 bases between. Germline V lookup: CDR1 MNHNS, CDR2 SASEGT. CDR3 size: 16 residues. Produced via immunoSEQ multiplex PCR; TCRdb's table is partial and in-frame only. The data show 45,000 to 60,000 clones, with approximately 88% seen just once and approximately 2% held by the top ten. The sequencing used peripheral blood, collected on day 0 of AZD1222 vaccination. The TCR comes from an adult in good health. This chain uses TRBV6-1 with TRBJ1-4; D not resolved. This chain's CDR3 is CASSELAFATNEKLFF. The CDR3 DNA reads TGTGCCAGCAGTGAATTGGCCTTTGCAACTAATGAAAAACTGTTTTTT.